These 20 T cell receptor beta chains share one sample of origin, sequenced in a study of shared clonotypes between healthy human individuals. Assay: immunoSEQ multiplex PCR; the TCRdb copy retains only in-frame clones and omits some. The table records over 1.4 million clones, roughly 96% of them present only once. Input material: naive CD4+ T cells sorted from blood. Subset defined: CD45RA+ positively selected. Source of these receptors: a man aged 25 to 45 in good health.

With respect to this clone: The same CDR3 arises from other DNA sequences in this sample as well. V and J are TRBV6-5 and TRBJ2-1; no firm D call. This CDR3 spans 12 amino acids. The V end was cut by 6 bases, the J end by 3 bases, with 6 bases between. Germline V gene sequence: CDR1 MNHEY, CDR2 SVGAGI. CDR3 coding DNA: TGTGCCAGCAGCCGCGACTACAATGAGCAGTTCTTC. This codes for CASSRDYNEQFF.

The CDR3 coding sequence is TGTGCCAGCTCACGAACGTACAGGGAGCCCACAGATACGCAGTATTTT. Its translation is CASSRTYREPTDTQYF. The chain couples TRBV18 to TRBJ2-3, with D possibly TRBD1 on 6 matching bases. Trimming pared 4 bases from V and 2 bases from J, leaving 16 bases between. This CDR3 region has 16 residues. The germline gives CDR1 KGHSH, CDR2 LQKENI.

The chain couples TRBV9 to TRBJ2-7; the match to TRBD2 covers 14 bases. Trimming removed 2 bases from V and 5 bases from J; junction bases left unmatched: 3. CDR3 length: 15 amino acids. Germline CDR1 and CDR2: SGDLS and YYNGEE. The chain's CDR3 is CASSVGTSGSHEQYF. CDR3 in DNA: TGTGCCAGCAGCGTCGGGACTAGCGGGAGCCACGAGCAGTACTTC. Based on the CDR3 plus reference TRBV9 and TRBJ2-7, the full variable domain is DSGVTQTPKHLITATGQRVTLRCSPRSGDLSVYWYQQSLDQGLQFLIQYYNGEERAKGNILERFSAQQFPDLHSELNLSSLELGDSALYFCASSVGTSGSHEQYFGPGTRLTVT.

The V call is TRBV13, the J call TRBJ2-4, with D unclear. Trimming cost V 0 bases and J 0 bases, with 6 bases left between them. The V gene's germline CDR1 is PRHDT and CDR2 FYEKMQ (reference sequence). The CDR3 spans 15 residues. The CDR3 loop reads CASSLGQLAKNIQYF. CDR3 in DNA: TGTGCCAGCAGCTTAGGACAGCTAGCCAAAAACATTCAGTACTTC. The full variable domain, its missing parts supplied by reference TRBV13 and TRBJ2-4, is AAGVIQSPRHLIKEKRETATLKCYPIPRHDTVYWYQQGPGQDPQFLISFYEKMQSDKGSIPDRFSAQQFSDYHSELNMSSLELGDSALYFCASSLGQLAKNIQYFGAGTRLSVL.

The rearrangement links TRBV18 to TRBJ2-7; 8 positions match TRBD1. V lost 4 bases and J lost 0; bases outside the gene matches: 8. The CDR3 is made up of 16 amino acids. Germline CDR1 and CDR2: KGHSH and LQKENI. Here the CDR3 DNA reads TGTGCCAGCTCACGGGGGACAGGCCGCATCTCCTACGAGCAGTACTTC. Translated: CASSRGTGRISYEQYF.

This rearrangement joins TRBV5-8 to TRBJ1-5; D call uncertain. The CDR3 totals 15 residues. V lost 0 bases and J 9 bases, leaving 16 bases between the germline ends. Germline CDR1 SGHTS, CDR2 YDEGEE. CDR3 bases: TGTGCCAGCAGCTTGGAGGGTTGGGGAATAGGGCCCCAGCATTTT. It specifies CASSLEGWGIGPQHF.

The V and J genes are TRBV28 and TRBJ1-2; D ambiguous. V lost 5 bases to trimming and J lost 4 bases, with 5 bases between them. The V gene's germline CDR1 is MDHEN and CDR2 SYDVKM. The CDR3 is 11 amino acids. CDR3 loop: CASSLLYGYTF. The CDR3 DNA is TGTGCCAGCAGTCTGCTCTATGGCTACACCTTC.

This clone has only a few counts. In the same sample, other DNA sequences code for this CDR3. The gene calls are TRBV5-1 and TRBJ2-7, with 13 bases matching TRBD2. CDR1 and CDR2 (germline): SGHRS, YFSETQ. After removal of 4 bases from V and 2 bases from J, the junction contained 3 bases not matched to a gene. The CDR3 loop spans 15 amino acids. CDR3 nucleotide sequence: TGCGCCAGCAGCCCAGGACTAGCGGGAGCCTACGAGCAGTACTTC. Its translation is CASSPGLAGAYEQYF.

The chain has TRBV11-2 and TRBJ2-6, with TRBD1 identical over 7 bases. The CDR3 is 17 amino acids. Trimming removed 5 bases from V and 2 bases from J; junction bases left unmatched: 9. The germline V gene encodes CDR1 SGHAT and CDR2 FQNNGV. Here the CDR3 DNA reads TGTGCCAGCAGCCCCCGACAGGGTAGTCCTGGGGCCAACGTCCTGACTTTC. Its protein is CASSPRQGSPGANVLTF.

Points on this clone: Other DNA sequences from this sample encode an identical CDR3 as well. The rearrangement links TRBV6-5 to TRBJ2-7, with D possibly TRBD2 on 6 matching bases. Germline CDR1 and CDR2: MNHEY and SVGAGI. This CDR3 is 12 amino acids long. Trimming took off 2 bases at V and 6 bases at J, with 8 bases between the two ends. The CDR3: CASSYVGGEQYF. The CDR3, as DNA: TGTGCCAGCAGTTACGTCGGGGGCGAGCAGTACTTC.

The chain uses TRBV6-6 and TRBJ1-5; D is unresolved. Between the trimmed V and J ends, which lost 6 bases and 7 bases, there was a span of 13 bases. Germline CDR1 reads MNHNY; CDR2 reads SVGAGI (reference sequence). CDR3 length: 13 amino acids. DNA of the CDR3: TGTGCCAGCAGGGATCCGGGAGGGCAGCCCCAGCATTTT. Translation: CASRDPGGQPQHF.

The genes are TRBV9 and TRBJ2-7; TRBD2 agrees at 7 bases. Germline V lookup: CDR1 SGDLS, CDR2 YYNGEE. CDR3 size: 14 residues. V dropped 3 bases and J dropped 0; count of bases not matched to a gene: 3. CDR3 in amino acids: CASSGLADSYEQYF. For the CDR3, the DNA is TGTGCCAGCAGCGGGCTAGCGGACTCCTACGAGCAGTACTTC.

The chain uses TRBV18 and TRBJ1-5; D gene ambiguous. The germline V gene encodes CDR1 KGHSH and CDR2 LQKENI. Trimming stripped 3 bases from V and 9 bases from J, with 18 bases between. The CDR3 is 15 amino acids. The CDR3 DNA sequence: TGTGCCAGCTCACCGACGGGGTTCTCCTCATGGCCCCAGCATTTT. This codes for CASSPTGFSSWPQHF.

The chain uses TRBV19 and TRBJ2-2, with 9 bases fitting TRBD1. CDR3 length equals 15 residues. CDR1 and CDR2 from the germline V gene are LNHDA and SQIVND (reference sequence). J was trimmed by 5 bases and V by 9 bases; bases with no gene match: 10. DNA of the CDR3: TGTGCCAGCATTAGGACAGGGGATGAAACCGGGGAGCTGTTTTTT. Its protein is CASIRTGDETGELFF.

V gene TRBV5-1 combines with J gene TRBJ2-1; 7 bases agree with TRBD2. This CDR3 comprises 16 residues. Losses at the gene ends were 0 bases for V and 7 bases for J; bases not matched to a gene: 10. Germline assignment: CDR1 SGHRS and CDR2 YFSETQ. In DNA, the CDR3 is TGCGCCAGCAGCTTGGCCGCGGGAGTTGACGTGAATGAGCAGTTCTTC. Protein: CASSLAAGVDVNEQFF.

For this clone: This CDR3 is also generated by other DNA sequences in the sample. This rearrangement joins TRBV2 to TRBJ1-5; no reliable D call. The CDR3 totals 14 residues. V shed 3 bases and J shed 2 bases, with 8 bases lying between them. The germline V gene encodes CDR1 SNHLY and CDR2 FYNNEI. CDR3 sequence (DNA): TGTGCCAGCAGTGATAGGGTCGGCAATCAGCCCCAGCATTTT. It translates to CASSDRVGNQPQHF.

The V call is TRBV6-5, the J call TRBJ1-2, with 8 bases lining up with TRBD1. The CDR3 length is 14 residues. Germline trimming cut 9 bases from V and 7 bases from J; bases unmatched to any gene: 13. CDR1 MNHEY and CDR2 SVGAGI come from the germline V gene. This chain's CDR3 is CASYYLGQGFGYTF. Written as DNA, the CDR3 is TGTGCCAGTTATTACTTAGGACAGGGTTTTGGCTACACCTTC.

The genes are TRBV18 and TRBJ1-2, with D uncertain. Germline assignment: CDR1 KGHSH and CDR2 LQKENI. CDR3 length: 15 residues. Trimming took off 3 bases at V and 2 bases at J, with 13 bases between the two ends. The DNA for the CDR3 is TGTGCCAGCTCACCTACTCTGGGAGAGAACTATGGCTACACCTTC. Amino acids: CASSPTLGENYGYTF.

Worth noting for this clone: This specimen includes other DNA sequences encoding the same CDR3. The chain joins TRBV28 to TRBJ1-5; D gene unclear. CDR3 length equals 13 residues. Germline V gene sequence: CDR1 MDHEN, CDR2 SYDVKM. V lost 4 bases to trimming and J lost 1 base, with 5 bases between them. The CDR3 DNA reads as TGTGCCAGCAGTTGGGGAAGCAATCAGCCCCAGCATTTT. This encodes CASSWGSNQPQHF.

The chain links TRBV5-1 to TRBJ2-5; weak D call: TRBD2 (5 bases). There are 14 residues in the CDR3. Germline V gene data show CDR1 as SGHRS and CDR2 as YFSETQ. The V and J ends lost 6 bases and 1 base respectively, with 13 bases between them. CDR3 in DNA: TGCGCCAGCAACTCCCCGGGGAGCCAAGAGACCCAGTACTTC. This sequence encodes CASNSPGSQETQYF.